This TCR beta chain was identified during a study of shared clonotypes between healthy human individuals. Details on this clone: Its specificity is not known.

The split of CD4+ cells yielded CD45RA+ naive and CD45RA-negative memory subsets. TCRdb's table, derived via immunoSEQ multiplex PCR, lists solely in-frame clones and lacks some. The data contain fewer than 2.5 million clones, roughly 93% of them singletons. Study-wide points: Though the depth was large, rarefaction showed that sorted-subset sequencing was incomplete.

Specimen: naive CD4+ T cells from PBMCs. Subset defined: CD45RA+ positively selected. The TCR originated in a man between 18 and 29 years old in good health. Some clones in this sample may be carry-over from other donors' samples.

This chain's CDR3 is CASSLKTSAAYEQYF. The CDR3 nucleotides are TGTGCCAGCAGTTTAAAGACTAGCGCGGCCTACGAGCAGTACTTC. The V call is TRBV27, the J call TRBJ2-7, with TRBD2 matching over 8 bases. From germline, CDR1 is MNHEY and CDR2 SMNVEV (reference sequence). Trimming cost V 2 bases and J 2 bases; bases outside gene matches: 5. The CDR3 has 15 amino acids.